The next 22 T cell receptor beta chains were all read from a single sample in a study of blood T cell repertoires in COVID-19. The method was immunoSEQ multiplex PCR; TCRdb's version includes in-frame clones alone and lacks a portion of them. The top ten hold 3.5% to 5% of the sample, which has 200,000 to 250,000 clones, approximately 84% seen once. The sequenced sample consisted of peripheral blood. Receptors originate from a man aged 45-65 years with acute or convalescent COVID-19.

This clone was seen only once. The CDR3 region has the DNA TGTGCCAGCAGTTCCGGGACAGGCTCTGGAAACACCATATATTTT. The encoded protein is CASSSGTGSGNTIYF. The chain carries TRBV28 and TRBJ1-3; 8 bases are shared with TRBD1. Unmatched junction bases numbered 2, after V lost 4 bases and J lost 0 bases. The germline gives CDR1 MDHEN, CDR2 SYDVKM. The CDR3 runs to 15 residues.

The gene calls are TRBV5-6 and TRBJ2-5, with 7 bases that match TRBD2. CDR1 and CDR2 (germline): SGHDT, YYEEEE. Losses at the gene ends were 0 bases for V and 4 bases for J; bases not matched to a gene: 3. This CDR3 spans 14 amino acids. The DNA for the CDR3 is TGTGCCAGCAGCTTGGAGCGACTAGCAGAGACCCAGTACTTC. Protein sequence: CASSLERLAETQYF.

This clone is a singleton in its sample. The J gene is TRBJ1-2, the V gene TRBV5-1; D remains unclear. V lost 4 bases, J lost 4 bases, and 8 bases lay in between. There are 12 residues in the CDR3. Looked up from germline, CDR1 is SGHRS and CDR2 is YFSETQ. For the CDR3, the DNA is TGCGCCAGCAGCACTGACACCTATGGCTACACCTTC. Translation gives CASSTDTYGYTF.

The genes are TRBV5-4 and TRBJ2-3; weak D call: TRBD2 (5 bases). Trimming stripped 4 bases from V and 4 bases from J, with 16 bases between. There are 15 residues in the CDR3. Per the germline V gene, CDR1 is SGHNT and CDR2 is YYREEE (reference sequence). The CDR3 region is CASSPTGKGADTQYF. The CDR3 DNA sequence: TGTGCCAGCAGCCCCACCGGAAAGGGAGCAGATACGCAGTATTTT.

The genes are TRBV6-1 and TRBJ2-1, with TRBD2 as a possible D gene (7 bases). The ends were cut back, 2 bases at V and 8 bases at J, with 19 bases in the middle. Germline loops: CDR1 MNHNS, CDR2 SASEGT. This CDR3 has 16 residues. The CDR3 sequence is CASSELVGGGRDEQFF. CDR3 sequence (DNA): TGTGCCAGCAGTGAACTGGTGGGGGGGGGCCGAGATGAGCAGTTCTTC.

The CDR3 coding sequence is TGTGCCAGCAGCCCGTACGACATGTCCTATAATTCACCCCTCCACTTT. It specifies CASSPYDMSYNSPLHF. The V gene is TRBV7-8, the J gene TRBJ1-6; unclear D gene. The V gene's germline CDR1 is SGHVS and CDR2 FQNEAQ. The ends were cut back, 5 bases at V and 1 base at J, with 12 bases in the middle. The CDR3 runs 16 residues.

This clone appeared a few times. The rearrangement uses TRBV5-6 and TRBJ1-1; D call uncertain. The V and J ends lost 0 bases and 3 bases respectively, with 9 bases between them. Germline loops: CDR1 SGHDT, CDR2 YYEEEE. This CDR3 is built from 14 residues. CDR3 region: CASSLEEGYTEAFF. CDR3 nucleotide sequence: TGTGCCAGCAGCTTGGAGGAGGGCTACACTGAAGCTTTCTTT.

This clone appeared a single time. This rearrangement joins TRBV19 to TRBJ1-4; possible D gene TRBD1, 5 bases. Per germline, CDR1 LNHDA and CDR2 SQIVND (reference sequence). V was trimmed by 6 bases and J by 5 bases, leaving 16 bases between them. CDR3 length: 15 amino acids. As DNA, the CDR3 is TGTGCCAGTAGCCCCCCGCAGGGCCTAAATGAAAAACTGTTTTTT. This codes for CASSPPQGLNEKLFF.

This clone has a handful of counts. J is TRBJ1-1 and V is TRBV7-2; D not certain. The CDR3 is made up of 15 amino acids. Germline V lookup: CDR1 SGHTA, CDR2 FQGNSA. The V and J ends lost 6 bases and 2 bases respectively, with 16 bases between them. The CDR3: CASSPYSSGNTEAFF. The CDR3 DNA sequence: TGTGCCAGCAGTCCGTACAGTTCCGGTAACACTGAAGCTTTCTTT. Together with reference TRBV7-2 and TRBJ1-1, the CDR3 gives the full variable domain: GAGVSQSPSNKVTEKGKDVELRCDPISGHTALYWYRQSLGQGLEFLIYFQGNSAPDKSGLPSDRFSAERTGGSVSTLTIQRTQQEDSAVYLCASSPYSSGNTEAFFGQGTRLTVV.

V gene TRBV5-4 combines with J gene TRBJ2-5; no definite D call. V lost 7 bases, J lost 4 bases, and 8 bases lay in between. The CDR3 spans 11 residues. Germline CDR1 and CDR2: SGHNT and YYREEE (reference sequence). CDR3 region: CASGPSETQYF. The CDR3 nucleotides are TGTGCCAGCGGCCCCTCAGAGACCCAGTACTTC.

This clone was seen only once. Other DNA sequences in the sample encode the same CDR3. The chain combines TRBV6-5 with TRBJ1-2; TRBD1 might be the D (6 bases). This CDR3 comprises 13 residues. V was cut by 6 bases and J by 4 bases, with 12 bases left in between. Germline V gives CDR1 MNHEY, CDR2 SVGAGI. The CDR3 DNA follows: TGTGCCAGCAGCCACAGGGACGGCTATGGCTACACCTTC. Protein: CASSHRDGYGYTF.

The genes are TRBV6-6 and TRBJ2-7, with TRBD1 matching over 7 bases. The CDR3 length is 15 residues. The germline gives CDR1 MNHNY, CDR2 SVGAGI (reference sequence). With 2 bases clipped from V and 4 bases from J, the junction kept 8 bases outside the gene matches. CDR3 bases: TGTGCCAGCAGTTACCGGTCACAACAGGGGTACGAGCAGTACTTC. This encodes CASSYRSQQGYEQYF.

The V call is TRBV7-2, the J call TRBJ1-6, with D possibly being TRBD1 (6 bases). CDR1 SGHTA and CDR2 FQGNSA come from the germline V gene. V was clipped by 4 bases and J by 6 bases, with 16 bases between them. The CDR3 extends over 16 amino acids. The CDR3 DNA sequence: TGTGCCAGCAGCTCCGCCCTCGGACAGCCTAATTCACCCCTCCACTTT. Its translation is CASSSALGQPNSPLHF.

The CDR3 bases are TGTGCCAGCAACAGGGTTAAAACTGAGCCCCAGCATTTT. This gives the protein CASNRVKTEPQHF. The chain couples TRBV6-6 to TRBJ1-5; D might be TRBD1 (6 bases). This CDR3 region has 13 residues. The V gene's germline CDR1 is MNHNY and CDR2 SVGAGI (reference sequence). V dropped 7 bases and J dropped 8 bases, with 15 bases sitting between them.

CDR3 in DNA: TGTGCCAGCAGTGAAAACGCCTCTAGACACACCATATATTTT. This translates into CASSENASRHTIYF. The chain combines TRBV6-1 with TRBJ1-3, with unresolved D. V shed 2 bases and J shed 8 bases, with 13 bases lying between them. The germline V gene encodes CDR1 MNHNS and CDR2 SASEGT. This CDR3 has 14 residues.

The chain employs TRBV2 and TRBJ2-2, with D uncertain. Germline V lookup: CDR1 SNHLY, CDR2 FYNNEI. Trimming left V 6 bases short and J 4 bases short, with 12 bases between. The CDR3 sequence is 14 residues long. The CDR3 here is CASRDTLITGELFF. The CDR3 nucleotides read TGTGCCAGCAGAGACACCCTAATCACCGGGGAGCTGTTTTTT.

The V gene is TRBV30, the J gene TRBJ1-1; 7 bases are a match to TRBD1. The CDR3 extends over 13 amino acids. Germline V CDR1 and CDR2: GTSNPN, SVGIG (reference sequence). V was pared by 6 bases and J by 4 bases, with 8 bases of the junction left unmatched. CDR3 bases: TGTGCCTGTTCGGGACAGTTGGCCACTGAAGCTTTCTTT. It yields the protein CACSGQLATEAFF.

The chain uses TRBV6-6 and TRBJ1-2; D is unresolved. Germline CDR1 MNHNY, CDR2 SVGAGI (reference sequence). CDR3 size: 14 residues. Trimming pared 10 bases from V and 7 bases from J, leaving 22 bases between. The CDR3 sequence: CATLVSWAGGGYTF. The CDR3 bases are TGTGCCACTTTAGTTTCCTGGGCAGGTGGTGGCTACACCTTC.

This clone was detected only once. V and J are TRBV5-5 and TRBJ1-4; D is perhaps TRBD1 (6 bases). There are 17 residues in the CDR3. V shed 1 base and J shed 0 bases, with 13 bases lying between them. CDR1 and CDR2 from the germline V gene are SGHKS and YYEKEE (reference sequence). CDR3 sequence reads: CASSLTIPGATNEKLFF. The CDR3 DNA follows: TGTGCCAGCAGCTTGACAATCCCAGGGGCAACTAATGAAAAACTGTTTTTT.

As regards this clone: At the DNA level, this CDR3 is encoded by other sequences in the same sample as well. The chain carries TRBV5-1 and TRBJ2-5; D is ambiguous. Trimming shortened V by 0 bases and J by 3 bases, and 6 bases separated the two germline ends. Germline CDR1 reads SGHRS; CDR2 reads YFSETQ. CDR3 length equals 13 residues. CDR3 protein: CASSLVSEETQYF. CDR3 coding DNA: TGCGCCAGCAGCTTGGTGTCAGAAGAGACCCAGTACTTC.

The CDR3 loop is CASSRVGGSSYNSPLHF. CDR3 coding DNA: TGTGCCAGCAGCCGAGTAGGAGGGAGCTCCTATAATTCACCCCTCCACTTT. The chain employs TRBV7-8 and TRBJ1-6; D call uncertain. CDR1 is SGHVS and CDR2 is FQNEAQ in the germline V gene. The germline V and J ends were trimmed by 5 bases and 0 bases, with 14 bases remaining between them. This CDR3 contains 17 residues.

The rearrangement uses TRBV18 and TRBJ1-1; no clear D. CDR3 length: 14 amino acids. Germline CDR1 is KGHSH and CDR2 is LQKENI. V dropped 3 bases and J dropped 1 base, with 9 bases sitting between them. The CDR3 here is CASSPTSRNTEAFF. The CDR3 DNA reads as TGTGCCAGCTCACCCACATCACGGAACACTGAAGCTTTCTTT.